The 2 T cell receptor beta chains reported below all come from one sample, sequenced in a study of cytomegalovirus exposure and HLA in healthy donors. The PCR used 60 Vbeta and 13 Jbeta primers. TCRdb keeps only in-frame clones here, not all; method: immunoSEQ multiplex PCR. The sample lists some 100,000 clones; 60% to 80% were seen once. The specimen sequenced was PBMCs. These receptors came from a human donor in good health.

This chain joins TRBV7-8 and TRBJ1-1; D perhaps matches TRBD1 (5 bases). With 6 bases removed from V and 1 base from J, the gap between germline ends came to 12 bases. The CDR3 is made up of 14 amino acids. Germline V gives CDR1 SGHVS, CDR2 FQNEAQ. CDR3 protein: CASSYRTRNTEAFF. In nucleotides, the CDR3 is TGTGCCAGCAGTTACCGGACAAGGAACACTGAAGCTTTCTTT.

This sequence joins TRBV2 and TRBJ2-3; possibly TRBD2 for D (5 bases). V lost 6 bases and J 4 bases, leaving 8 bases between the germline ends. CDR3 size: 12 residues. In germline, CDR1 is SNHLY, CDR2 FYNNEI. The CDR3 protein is CASRELADTQYF. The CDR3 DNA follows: TGTGCCAGCAGAGAACTAGCAGATACGCAGTATTTT.